The 25 T cell receptor beta chains below all came from one sample that was sequenced in a study of T cells in Graves' hyperthyroidism and ophthalmopathy. Amplified TCR beta CDR3 regions derived from RNA transcripts. First-round RT-PCR of the TCR CDR3 relied on the HTBI primer set. A single record per CDR3 protein comes from TCRdb applying MiXCR to the multiplex PCR reads. The data contain hundreds of thousands of distinct CDR3 sequences, about 15% of them seen just once; the ten biggest clones take up approximately 7.5%. Sequencing was carried out using blood. These receptors were obtained from a woman aged 18-29 years with Graves' hyperthyroidism.

The chain recombines TRBV11-1 with TRBJ2-1, with 10 bases that match TRBD1. The CDR3 is made up of 16 amino acids. The V gene's germline CDR1 is SGHAT and CDR2 FQDESV (reference sequence). With 3 bases clipped from V and 6 bases from J, the junction kept 8 bases outside the gene matches. The CDR3 DNA sequence: TGTGCCAGCAGCTTGACCGGGACAGGGGATTTCAATGAGCAGTTCTTC. Protein: CASSLTGTGDFNEQFF.

This clonotype has at least ten counts. V usage is TRBV12-3 or TRBV12-4 and J usage is TRBJ2-5; perhaps D is TRBD1 or TRBD2 (5 bases each). Trimming removed 5 bases at V and 5 bases at J, with 21 bases between. There are 16 residues in the CDR3. The CDR3 loop reads CASSLWGSEAEETQYF. The CDR3 nucleotides are TGTGCCAGCAGTCTTTGGGGGAGTGAGGCGGAGGAGACCCAGTACTTC.

The rearrangement joins TRBV20-1 to TRBJ2-1; 12 nucleotides match TRBD2. Germline values: CDR1 DFQATT, CDR2 SNEGSKA (reference sequence). J was trimmed by 7 bases and V by 2 bases; bases with no gene match: 6. The CDR3 spans 15 residues. This chain's CDR3 is CSARSLAGGSNEQFF. The CDR3 region has the DNA TGCAGTGCTAGATCCCTAGCGGGAGGGAGTAATGAGCAGTTCTTC.

This clonotype appeared many times. V gene TRBV6-1 combines with J gene TRBJ1-2, with 9 bases that match TRBD1. The CDR3 contains 14 residues. V shed 5 bases and J 6 bases; nucleotides not matched to a gene: 7. The germline V gene has CDR1 MNHNS and CDR2 SASEGT. CDR3 DNA: TGTGCCAGCAGTAAATTTACAGGGGGCGATGGCTACACCTTC. Its translation is CASSKFTGGDGYTF.

This clonotype showed up many times. The chain links TRBV6-2 or TRBV6-3 to TRBJ2-5; D possibly uses TRBD1 or TRBD2 (5 bases each). Deletions cut 5 bases from V and 4 bases from J, with 14 bases between. Germline CDR1 is MNHEY and CDR2 is SVGEGT. The CDR3 contains 14 residues. The CDR3 here is CASSRPGRTETQYF. The CDR3 DNA reads TGTGCCAGCAGTCGACCGGGACGCACAGAGACCCAGTACTTC.

This clonotype was seen at least ten times. The rearrangement links TRBV11-2 to TRBJ1-1; D gene ambiguous. Germline lookup yields CDR1 SGHAT and CDR2 FQNNGV. The CDR3 is 13 amino acids. Trimming pared 5 bases from V and 1 base from J, leaving 8 bases between. This CDR3 reads CASSRSENTEAFF. CDR3 DNA: TGTGCCAGCAGCCGCTCCGAGAACACTGAAGCTTTCTTT.

Ten or more counts support this clonotype. This chain joins TRBV3-1 and TRBJ1-5; D unclear. V lost 5 bases and J 0 bases, leaving 14 bases between the germline ends. This CDR3 comprises 16 residues. Germline assignment: CDR1 LGHDT and CDR2 YNNKEL (reference sequence). The CDR3 region has the DNA TGTGCCAGCAGCGGTCGGTTTGGTGATAGCAATCAGCCCCAGCATTTT. This codes for CASSGRFGDSNQPQHF.

The DNA for the CDR3 is TGTGCCAGCAGCTTAGCGCAGGGCCAGTCTCAGCCCCAGCATTTT. This gives the protein CASSLAQGQSQPQHF. The chain employs TRBV11-2 and TRBJ1-5; a weak D match, TRBD1 (5 bases). Germline CDR1 SGHAT, CDR2 FQNNGV. The CDR3 covers 15 residues. Between the trimmed V and J ends, which lost 1 base and 6 bases, there was a span of 13 bases. Based on the CDR3 plus reference TRBV11-2 and TRBJ1-5, the full variable domain is EAGVAQSPRYKIIEKRQSVAFWCNPISGHATLYWYQQILGQGPKLLIQFQNNGVVDDSQLPKDRFSAERLKGVDSTLKIQPAKLEDSAVYLCASSLAQGQSQPQHFGDGTRLSIL.

CDR3 residues: CASSERAGGSYEQYF. DNA of the CDR3: TGTGCCAGCAGTGAGAGGGCAGGGGGGTCCTACGAGCAGTACTTC. V usage is TRBV6-1 and J usage is TRBJ2-7; D is possibly TRBD1 (7 bases). Trimming took 3 bases from V and 1 from J, leaving 13 bases between them. Germline V lookup: CDR1 MNHNS, CDR2 SASEGT. The CDR3 is 15 residues long.

The chain links TRBV9 to TRBJ2-2, with D tentatively TRBD1 (6 bases). The CDR3 has 17 amino acids. V lost 2 bases to trimming and J lost 0 bases, with 14 bases between them. Per germline, CDR1 SGDLS and CDR2 YYNGEE. CDR3 bases: TGTGCCAGCAGCGTGCTTGGGCAGGGGTCGAACACCGGGGAGCTGTTTTTT. Translating gives CASSVLGQGSNTGELFF.

The chain couples TRBV6-2 or TRBV6-3 to TRBJ1-2, with 9 bases that match TRBD1. Unmatched junction bases numbered 11, after V lost 10 bases and J lost 14 bases. The CDR3 length is 11 residues. The germline gives CDR1 MNHEY, CDR2 SVGEGT. In DNA, the CDR3 is TGTGCCACCATGGAGGACAGGGGATTTACCTTC. Its protein product is CATMEDRGFTF.

This clonotype was recorded at least ten times. V is TRBV7-2 and J is TRBJ2-7; unclear D gene. This CDR3 contains 16 residues. Deletions cut 1 base from V and 2 bases from J, with 15 bases between. Looked up from germline, CDR1 is SGHTA and CDR2 is FQGNSA. As DNA, the CDR3 is TGTGCCAGCAGCTTAGTACACGGAGTTGCCACCTACGAGCAGTACTTC. Its translation is CASSLVHGVATYEQYF.

There are many counts of this clonotype. This chain uses TRBV11-2 with TRBJ2-2; D gene unclear. Germline values: CDR1 SGHAT, CDR2 FQNNGV. The CDR3 consists of 12 residues. Trimming shortened V by 5 bases and J by 5 bases, and 6 bases separated the two germline ends. This chain's CDR3 is CASSHLTGELFF. CDR3 bases: TGTGCCAGCAGCCATCTAACCGGGGAGCTGTTTTTT.

This clonotype was seen many times. The V and J genes are TRBV28 and TRBJ2-3; D is undetermined. Trimming took 3 bases from V and 5 from J, leaving 12 bases between them. The length of the CDR3 is 14 residues. From germline, CDR1 is MDHEN and CDR2 SYDVKM. This chain's CDR3 is CASSFGAAEDTQYF. In nucleotides, the CDR3 is TGTGCCAGCAGTTTCGGTGCGGCGGAAGATACGCAGTATTTT.

This clonotype was counted a few times. At one end the junction does not follow the germline gene, possibly because of a read error. This sequence joins TRBV19 and TRBJ2-2, with 11 nucleotides matching TRBD1. Germline V gene data show CDR1 as LNHDA and CDR2 as SQIVND (reference sequence). The CDR3 covers 16 residues. The DNA for the CDR3 is TGTGACAGTAGTATACGGACAGGGGGCGACACCGGGGAGCTGTTTTTT. Encoded protein: CDSSIRTGGDTGELFF.

This clonotype was observed many times. The chain has TRBV20-1 and TRBJ1-2, with unresolved D. With 4 bases removed from V and 4 bases from J, the gap between germline ends came to 10 bases. CDR1 is DFQATT, CDR2 SNEGSKA, per germline (reference sequence). The CDR3 totals 12 residues. The chain's CDR3 is CSAKGRSYGYTF. Here the CDR3 DNA reads TGCAGTGCTAAGGGAAGGAGCTATGGCTACACCTTC.

The genes are TRBV9 and TRBJ2-5, with TRBD2 matching 13 bases. Germline trimming cut 4 bases from V and 5 bases from J; bases unmatched to any gene: 14. The CDR3 length is 18 residues. Germline CDR1 is SGDLS and CDR2 is YYNGEE. For the CDR3, the DNA is TGTGCCAGCAGCCCTACCTACTCGGGACTAGCGGGATCGGAGACCCAGTACTTC. Its protein product is CASSPTYSGLAGSETQYF.

The chain couples TRBV6-1 to TRBJ1-2; D call uncertain. This CDR3 region has 14 residues. V lost 0 bases and J 1 base, leaving 6 bases between the germline ends. Germline lookup yields CDR1 MNHNS and CDR2 SASEGT. As DNA, the CDR3 is TGTGCCAGCAGTGAAGCGGCGGGTAACTATGGCTACACCTTC. Translating gives CASSEAAGNYGYTF.

In its sample, this clonotype was seen a few times. The genes are TRBV9 and TRBJ1-2; a weak D match, TRBD1 (6 bases). Trimming shortened V by 2 bases and J by 5 bases, and 13 bases separated the two germline ends. Germline CDR1 reads SGDLS; CDR2 reads YYNGEE. CDR3 length equals 14 residues. CDR3 bases: TGTGCCAGCAGCGTCTCTGGGACACCTTATGGCTACACCTTC. Translated: CASSVSGTPYGYTF.

This clonotype was found many times. V is TRBV6-5 and J is TRBJ2-7, with 9 bases fitting TRBD2. The ends lost 0 bases at V and 5 bases at J; junction bases unmatched: 14. CDR1 MNHEY and CDR2 SVGAGI come from the germline V gene. The CDR3 sequence is 18 residues long. The CDR3 region has the DNA TGTGCCAGCAGTTACTCGGGGCTAGCGGGACTTACGAGGGACGAGCAGTACTTC. Protein: CASSYSGLAGLTRDEQYF.

This clonotype was counted at least ten times. This CDR3 reads CASSPLTYDGTEAFF. DNA of the CDR3: TGCGCCAGCAGCCCCCTAACCTATGACGGAACTGAAGCTTTCTTT. This chain joins TRBV4-1 and TRBJ1-1; D gene uncertain. Between the trimmed V and J ends, which lost 4 bases and 5 bases, there was a span of 17 bases. The CDR3 loop spans 15 amino acids. Germline V gene lookup returns CDR1 MGHRA and CDR2 YSYEKL.

This clonotype has a handful of counts. As DNA, the CDR3 is TGTGCCAGCAGCCAGGCGGGCCACAGCACAGATACGCAGTATTTT. Amino acid sequence: CASSQAGHSTDTQYF. The J gene is TRBJ2-3, the V gene TRBV4-2, with a tentative D call TRBD2 (5 bases). Germline V CDR1 and CDR2: LGHNA, YNFKEQ. Trimming cost V 3 bases and J 0 bases, with 10 bases left between them. This CDR3 is built from 15 residues.

This clonotype was observed a few times. The CDR3 region has the DNA TGCAGTGCTAGGGGACAGGGCAACGGGGAGCTGTTTTTT. Residues: CSARGQGNGELFF. The rearrangement links TRBV20-1 to TRBJ2-2; 9 nucleotides match TRBD1. The V gene's germline CDR1 is DFQATT and CDR2 SNEGSKA (reference sequence). The CDR3 sequence is 13 residues long. J lost 7 bases, V lost 3 bases, and 3 bases had no gene match.

This clonotype was counted many times. The chain recombines TRBV2 with TRBJ1-5, with 8 positions matching TRBD1. CDR3 size: 14 residues. CDR1 SNHLY and CDR2 FYNNEI come from the germline V gene. J gave up 7 bases and V 6 bases, and 8 bases lay outside the gene matches. CDR3 sequence: CASSETGVRQPQHF. DNA for the CDR3: TGTGCCAGCAGCGAGACAGGGGTAAGGCAGCCCCAGCATTTT.

This clonotype came up a few times. This chain joins TRBV29-1 and TRBJ2-3; the D gene is possibly TRBD2 (6 bases). CDR1 is SQVTM, CDR2 ANQGSEA, per germline. Trimming took 6 bases from V and 3 from J, leaving 19 bases between them. This CDR3 has 15 amino acids. As DNA, the CDR3 is TGCAGCGTGGGACTGTGGGGCGGGAAAACAGATACGCAGTATTTT. The encoded protein is CSVGLWGGKTDTQYF.